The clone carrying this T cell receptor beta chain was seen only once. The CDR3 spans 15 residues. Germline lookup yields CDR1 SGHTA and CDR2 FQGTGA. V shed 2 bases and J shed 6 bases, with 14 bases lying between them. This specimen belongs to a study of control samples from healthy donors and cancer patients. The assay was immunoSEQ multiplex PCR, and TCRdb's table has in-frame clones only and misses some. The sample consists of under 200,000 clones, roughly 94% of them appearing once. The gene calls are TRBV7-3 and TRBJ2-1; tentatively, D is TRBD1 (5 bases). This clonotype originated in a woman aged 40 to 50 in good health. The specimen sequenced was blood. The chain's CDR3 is CASSLWSRAGNEQFF. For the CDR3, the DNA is TGTGCCAGCAGCTTATGGAGCAGGGCTGGCAATGAGCAGTTCTTC.